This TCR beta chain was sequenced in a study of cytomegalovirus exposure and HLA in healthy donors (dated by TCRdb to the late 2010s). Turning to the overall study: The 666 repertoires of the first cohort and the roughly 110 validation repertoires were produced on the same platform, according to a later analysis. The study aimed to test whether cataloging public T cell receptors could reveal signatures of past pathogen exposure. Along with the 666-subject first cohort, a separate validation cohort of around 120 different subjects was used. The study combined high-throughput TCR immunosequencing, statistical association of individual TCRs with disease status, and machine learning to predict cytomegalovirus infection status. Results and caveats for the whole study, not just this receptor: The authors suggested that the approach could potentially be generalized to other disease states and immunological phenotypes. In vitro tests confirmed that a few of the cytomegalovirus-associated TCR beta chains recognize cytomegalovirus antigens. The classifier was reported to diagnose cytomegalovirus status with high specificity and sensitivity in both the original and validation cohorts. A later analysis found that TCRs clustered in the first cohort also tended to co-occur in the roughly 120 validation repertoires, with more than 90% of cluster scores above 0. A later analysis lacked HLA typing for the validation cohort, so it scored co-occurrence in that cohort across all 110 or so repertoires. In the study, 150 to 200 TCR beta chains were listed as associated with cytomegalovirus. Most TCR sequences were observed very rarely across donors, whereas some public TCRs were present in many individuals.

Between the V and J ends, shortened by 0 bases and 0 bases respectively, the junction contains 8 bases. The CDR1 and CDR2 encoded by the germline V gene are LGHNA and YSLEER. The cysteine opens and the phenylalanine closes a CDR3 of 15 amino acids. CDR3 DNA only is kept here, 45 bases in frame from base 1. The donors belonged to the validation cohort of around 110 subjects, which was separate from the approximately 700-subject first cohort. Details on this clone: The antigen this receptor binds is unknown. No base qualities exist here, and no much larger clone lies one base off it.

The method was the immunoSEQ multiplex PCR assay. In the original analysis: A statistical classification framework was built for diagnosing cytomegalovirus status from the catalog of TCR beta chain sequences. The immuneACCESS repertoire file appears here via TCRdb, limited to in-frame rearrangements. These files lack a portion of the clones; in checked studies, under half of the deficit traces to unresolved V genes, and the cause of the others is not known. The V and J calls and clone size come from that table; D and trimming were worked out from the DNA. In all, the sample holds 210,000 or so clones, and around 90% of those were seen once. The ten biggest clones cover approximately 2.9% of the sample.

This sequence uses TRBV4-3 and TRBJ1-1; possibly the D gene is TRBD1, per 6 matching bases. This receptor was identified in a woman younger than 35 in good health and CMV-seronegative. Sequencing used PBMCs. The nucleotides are TGCGCCAGCAGCCAAGACGGACAGCTGAACACTGAAGCTTTCTTT. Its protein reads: CASSQDGQLNTEAFF.